This record looks at one T cell receptor (beta chain) sequence and its context. No antigen is known for it. The protocol was immunoSEQ multiplex PCR, while the TCRdb copy is restricted to in-frame clones and leaves out a portion. The table has around 120,000 clones, just over 85% seen once. These data are taken from a study of T cell responses to AZD1222 COVID-19 vaccine. Findings and limits, study-wide: Only six people who got AZD1222 tested seropositive at baseline. Donors were mostly white British, more females; clonal diversity possibly underestimated.

Combined were second doses at about 4 or about 12 weeks. V was clipped by 5 bases and J by 10 bases; unmatched bases: 12. The CDR3 has 15 amino acids. Germline V gene data show CDR1 as MNHEY and CDR2 as SVGAGI. This TCR was sampled from an adult who received the AZD1222 COVID-19 vaccine. This material consisted of peripheral blood, taken 28 days after the second AZD1222 dose. The chain joins TRBV6-5 to TRBJ2-1; 9 bases fit TRBD2. The CDR3 DNA is TGTGCCAGCAGTATCCGGCCTAGCGGGAATGGCGAGCAGTTCTTC. It codes for CASSIRPSGNGEQFF.